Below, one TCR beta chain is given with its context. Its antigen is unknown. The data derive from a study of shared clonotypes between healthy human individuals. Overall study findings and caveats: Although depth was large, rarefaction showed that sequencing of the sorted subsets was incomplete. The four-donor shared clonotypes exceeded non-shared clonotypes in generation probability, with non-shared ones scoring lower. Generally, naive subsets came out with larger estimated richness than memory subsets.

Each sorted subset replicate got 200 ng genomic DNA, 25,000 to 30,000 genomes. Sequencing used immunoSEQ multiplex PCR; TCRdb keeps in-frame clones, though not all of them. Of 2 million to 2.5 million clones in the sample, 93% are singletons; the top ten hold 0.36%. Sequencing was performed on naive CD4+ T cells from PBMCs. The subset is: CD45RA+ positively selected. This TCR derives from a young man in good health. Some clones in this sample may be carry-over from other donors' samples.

The CDR3 region is CASSEGPRSNQPQHF. The DNA for the CDR3 is TGTGCCAGCAGTGAAGGGCCAAGGAGCAATCAGCCCCAGCATTTT. The chain recombines TRBV2 with TRBJ1-5; no reliable D call. Trimming shortened V by 1 base and J by 1 base, and 8 bases separated the two germline ends. Germline V gives CDR1 SNHLY, CDR2 FYNNEI. The CDR3 length is 15 residues.